The clone carrying this T cell receptor beta chain showed up many times. Antigen: not known. A second 7 to 11 cycle PCR used barcoded and J-beta primers. Template switching added a 12-random-nucleotide identifier to every cDNA molecule. TCRdb ran MiXCR on the 5' RACE reads and lists one entry per CDR3 protein. The data hold 550,000 to 650,000 distinct CDR3 sequences, with roughly 31% observed a single time. This sample is drawn from a study of blood T cells in healthy people across ages. Per-sample PBMC isolation yielded at least 6.5 million cells. General study findings and limits: Long-lived and aged donors differed, with more naive CD4+ cells and higher diversity in the long-lived.

V lost 2 bases and J lost 5; bases outside the gene matches: 14. In germline, CDR1 is SGHTA, CDR2 FQGNSA. The CDR3 has 18 residues. The specimen was blood. The rearrangement uses TRBV7-2 and TRBJ2-7; 11 nucleotides line up with TRBD2. This receptor was obtained from a woman at least 80 years old in good health. The CDR3 loop reads CASSLQASGGRGVDEQYF. The CDR3, as DNA: TGTGCCAGCAGCTTACAGGCTAGCGGGGGGAGGGGGGTCGACGAGCAGTACTTC.